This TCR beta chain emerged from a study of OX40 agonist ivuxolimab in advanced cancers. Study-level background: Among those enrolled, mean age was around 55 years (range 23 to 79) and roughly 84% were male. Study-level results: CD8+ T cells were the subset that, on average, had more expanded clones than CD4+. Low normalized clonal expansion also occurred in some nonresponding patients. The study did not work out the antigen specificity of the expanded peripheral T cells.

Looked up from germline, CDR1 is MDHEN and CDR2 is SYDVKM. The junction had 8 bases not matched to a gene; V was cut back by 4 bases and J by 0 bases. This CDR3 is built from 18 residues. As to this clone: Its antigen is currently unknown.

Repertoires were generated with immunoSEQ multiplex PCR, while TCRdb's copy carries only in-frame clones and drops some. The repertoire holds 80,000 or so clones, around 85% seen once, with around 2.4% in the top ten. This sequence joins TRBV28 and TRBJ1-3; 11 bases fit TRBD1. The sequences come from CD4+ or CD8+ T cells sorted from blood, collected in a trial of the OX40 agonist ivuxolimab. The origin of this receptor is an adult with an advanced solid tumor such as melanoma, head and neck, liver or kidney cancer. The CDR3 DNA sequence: TGTGCCAGCAGTTCAGGGACAGGGGGACCCCACTCTGGAAACACCATATATTTT. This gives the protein CASSSGTGGPHSGNTIYF.